A single sample is the source of the 9 T cell receptor beta chains below, sequenced in a study of blood T cells in healthy people across ages. The authors ran a second PCR of roughly 6 to 11 cycles using a sample-barcoded 5' primer and a J-beta primer mix. TCRdb processed the 5' RACE reads anew with MiXCR; each CDR3 protein has one entry. This table holds some 1.5 million distinct CDR3 sequences, roughly 30% found once. The sequenced sample was blood. The receptors stem from a woman aged 30 to 39 in good health.

There are a few counts of this clonotype. V gene TRBV4-3 combines with J gene TRBJ1-4, with D unresolved. The germline V gene has CDR1 LGHNA and CDR2 YSLEER. The length of the CDR3 is 15 residues. V lost 0 bases to trimming and J lost 8 bases, with 13 bases between them. The DNA for the CDR3 is TGCGCCAGCAGCCAAGAATTCGGGGTGGTCGAAAAACTGTTTTTT. Amino acids: CASSQEFGVVEKLFF.

The chain couples TRBV11-2 to TRBJ2-5; tentative D call: TRBD2 (6 bases). CDR1 and CDR2 from the germline V gene are SGHAT and FQNNGV. The CDR3 runs 14 residues. V lost 5 bases and J 5 bases, leaving 15 bases between the germline ends. The CDR3 protein is CASSKWGVGETQYF. Written as DNA, the CDR3 is TGTGCCAGCAGCAAGTGGGGGGTGGGGGAGACCCAGTACTTC.

The V call is TRBV18, the J call TRBJ2-2; the D gene could be TRBD1 or TRBD2 (5 bases each). Germline CDR1 KGHSH, CDR2 LQKENI. Trimming left V 5 bases short and J 3 bases short, with 13 bases between. This CDR3 contains 15 residues. Here the CDR3 reads CASSDQGSDTGELFF. Here the CDR3 DNA reads TGTGCCAGCTCAGACCAGGGTAGCGACACCGGGGAGCTGTTTTTT.

This clonotype was observed a few times. V usage is TRBV28 and J usage is TRBJ2-2; perhaps TRBD2 as D (5 bases). Germline V gene lookup returns CDR1 MDHEN and CDR2 SYDVKM. The V end was cut by 3 bases, the J end by 3 bases, with 8 bases between. The CDR3 sequence is 14 residues long. In DNA form, the CDR3 reads TGTGCCAGCAGTTTTCTGGAGGACACCGGGGAGCTGTTTTTT. This gives the protein CASSFLEDTGELFF. The entire variable domain, with the rest obtained from reference TRBV28 and TRBJ2-2, is as follows: DVKVTQSSRYLVKRTGEKVFLECVQDMDHENMFWYRQDPGLGLRLIYFSYDVKMKEKGDIPEGYSVSREKKERFSLILESASTNQTSMYLCASSFLEDTGELFFGEGSRLTVL.

This clonotype was seen many times. V gene TRBV29-1 combines with J gene TRBJ1-2; 7 bases are shared with TRBD1. V shed 6 bases and J 2 bases; nucleotides not matched to a gene: 3. The CDR3 length is 12 residues. CDR1 is SQVTM and CDR2 is ANQGSEA in the germline V gene. Written as DNA, the CDR3 is TGCAGCGTACAACAGGGGAACTATGGCTACACCTTC. Encoded protein: CSVQQGNYGYTF.

This clonotype was detected a few times. The chain is built from TRBV7-6 and TRBJ1-6; 7 bases line up with TRBD1. Germline trimming cut 2 bases from V and 8 bases from J; bases unmatched to any gene: 9. The CDR3 covers 16 residues. From germline, CDR1 is SGHVS and CDR2 FNYEAQ. The CDR3 here is CASSLYGRGTDSPLHF. In DNA form, the CDR3 reads TGTGCCAGCAGCTTATATGGCAGGGGGACGGATTCACCCCTCCACTTT.

This rearrangement joins TRBV12-3 or TRBV12-4 to TRBJ2-3, with 9 nucleotides matching TRBD2. V dropped 7 bases and J dropped 5; count of bases not matched to a gene: 13. This CDR3 region has 16 residues. The CDR3: CASNLKAGGPLDTQYF. The CDR3 bases are TGTGCCAGCAATCTCAAAGCGGGGGGCCCGTTAGATACGCAGTATTTT.

This sequence joins TRBV4-1 and TRBJ1-1, with TRBD1 matching 7 bases. V was pared by 1 base and J by 13 bases, with 12 bases of the junction left unmatched. The CDR3 has 14 amino acids. The germline CDR1 and CDR2 sequences are MGHRA and YSYEKL. DNA of the CDR3: TGCGCCAGCAGCCAAGTTGGGGGACAGTCCGTCGTTTTCTTT. It encodes CASSQVGGQSVVFF.

This clonotype was recorded at least ten times. The rearrangement links TRBV29-1 to TRBJ1-2; D remains unclear. The CDR3 covers 10 residues. Germline V gene sequence: CDR1 SQVTM, CDR2 ANQGSEA. V lost 4 bases, J lost 8 bases, and 8 bases lay in between. The CDR3 DNA sequence: TGCAGCGTTGGCCCTGAGGGCTACACCTTC. Protein product: CSVGPEGYTF.